This T cell receptor (beta chain) is from a study of Ad26.COV2.S vaccination and SARS-CoV-2 variants. Study-wide context: The authors gave Ad26.COV2.S intramuscularly, either once or twice 56 days apart.

The CDR3 covers 14 residues. Per germline, CDR1 SGHNT and CDR2 YENEEA. Trimming took 3 bases from V and 3 from J; bases not matched to a gene: 1. The treatment is: around 19 received Ad26.COV2.S at low or high dose, single or two shots; about five received placebo; per-sample allocation not given. At day 63 after the first vaccine or placebo injection, samples were drawn. Expressing Wuhan-strain SARS-CoV-2 spike, an Ad26 vector served as the vaccine. Some clones are missing from TCRdb's copy, which holds only in-frame ones; the method was immunoSEQ multiplex PCR. The sample lists around 370,000 clones, approximately 84% occurring once. As concerns this clone: Its antigen remains unidentified.

Study outcomes and limitations: Similar non-spike TCR breadth was seen in vaccine and placebo recipients. The study found higher spike-specific TCR breadth in vaccine than placebo recipients.

This clonotype was obtained from a person between 18 and 59 years old who received the Ad26.COV2.S COVID-19 vaccine or a placebo. The chain carries TRBV11-3 and TRBJ2-2; TRBD2 matches 7 bases. The source was peripheral blood, collected in a trial of Ad26.COV2.S vaccine versus placebo. CDR3 loop: CASSLAGDTGELFF. CDR3 nucleotides: TGTGCCAGCAGCTTGGCGGGGGACACCGGGGAGCTGTTTTTT.